This TCR beta chain was identified in a study of blood T cells in healthy people across ages (dated by TCRdb to 2014 to 2015). Background on the whole study: In model experiments, template switching captured about one uniquely barcoded TCR beta cDNA molecule for every two T cells. To avoid experimental bias, donors of different ages were distributed randomly across sequencing lanes. Two additional independent replicas of 1 million unique cDNA reads from the same blood draw were analyzed for two donors (one aged 18 to 30 and one aged 80 or older). Using deep sequencing normalized with unique cDNA molecular identifiers, the study measured how TCR beta repertoire diversity changes with age. Donors were grouped into four age groups: young (average approximately 15 years), middle-aged (over 35), aged (about 59) and long-lived (approximately 75).

The approximately 39 donors, aged about 6 to 100 years, were systemically healthy Caucasian individuals from Russia. Around 9.9 milliliters of peripheral blood were collected from each donor into EDTA-treated Vacutainer tubes. PBMCs were isolated by Ficoll-Paque density-gradient centrifugation, with at least 7 million obtained per sample. Trizol reagent was used to extract total RNA from PBMCs, with at least 5.5 micrograms per sample. Naive CD45RAhigh/CD27high T cell percentages were measured by flow cytometry on a PBMC aliquot from every donor. Library preparation used 5' RACE. TCRdb shows the sequencer as Illumina HiSeq 2500. The second PCR ran for roughly 7 to 11 cycles and used a J-beta primer mix along with a sample-barcoded 5' primer. A unique molecular identifier was introduced onto each TCR beta cDNA molecule by a template-switch 5' adaptor carrying 12 random nucleotides. Each sample yielded at least 2.5 million CDR3-containing paired-end reads. The Mint cDNA synthesis kit, primed by a TRBC-specific oligonucleotide, was used to synthesize first-strand cDNA from all RNA. Following uracil-DNA glycosylase treatment, a first 18-cycle PCR with universal primers M1SS and BC2_uni_R was performed on all cDNA. In the source study's methods: Each sample was normalized by randomly selecting 1 million high-quality reads, each carrying a distinct molecular identifier. Instead of being binned into consensus sequences, reads that shared molecular identifiers were thrown out. MiTCR, with a Q25 quality threshold and the strictest error-elimination algorithm, was used for CDR3 identification, clonotype clustering and error correction. A nonparametric unseen species model using Euler transformation provided a lower-bound estimate of total TCR beta diversity. TCRdb redid the processing of the public reads, applying fastp at Q25 and MiXCR, and retained in-frame beta chains. CDR3 protein duplicates are merged, each entry listing the most common genes and DNA. These V and J calls rely on TCRdb rather than the paper's analysis. The sample table holds roughly 1.5 million distinct CDR3 sequences, of which roughly 43% were seen once. Of the sample, approximately 4% falls within the top ten clones.

The research as a whole found: Donor CMV infection status was unknown, potentially confounding age-related changes in expanded clonotypes. Estimates of total diversity based on one million sequenced T cells were regarded as lower bounds and as underestimates. As age increased, observed TCR beta diversity per million T cells dropped in a roughly linear way, and a significant reduction was already evident by age approximately 40. Bulk unsorted PBMC profiling prevented conclusive comparison of naive and antigen-experienced compartments. The percentage of naive T cells measured by flow cytometry correlated strongly with observed TCR beta diversity. Compared with the aged group, the long-lived group had more naive CD4+ T cells, fewer expanded clones and increased TCR diversity, suggesting age selection.

This clonotype has more than one count but fewer than ten. What this receptor recognizes is not known. It has no much larger one-base neighbor in the sample; base qualities were not kept. The TCR was taken from a woman aged 18-35 years in good health. Sequencing used blood.

The nucleotide sequence is TGTGCCAGCAGCCAAGTTCTGGGGGCCGGGGAGCTGTTTTTT. This yields the protein CASSQVLGAGELFF. Recombination joined TRBV4-2 with TRBJ2-2; the D gene could be TRBD1 or TRBD2, each one agreeing over 5 bases. V is reduced by 1 base and J by 6 bases, leaving a spacing of 9 bases between them. The CDR3, from cysteine to phenylalanine, totals 14 residues. Just the 42-base CDR3 DNA is kept, in frame starting at base 1. In the germline V gene, CDR1 corresponds to LGHNA and CDR2 to YNFKEQ.